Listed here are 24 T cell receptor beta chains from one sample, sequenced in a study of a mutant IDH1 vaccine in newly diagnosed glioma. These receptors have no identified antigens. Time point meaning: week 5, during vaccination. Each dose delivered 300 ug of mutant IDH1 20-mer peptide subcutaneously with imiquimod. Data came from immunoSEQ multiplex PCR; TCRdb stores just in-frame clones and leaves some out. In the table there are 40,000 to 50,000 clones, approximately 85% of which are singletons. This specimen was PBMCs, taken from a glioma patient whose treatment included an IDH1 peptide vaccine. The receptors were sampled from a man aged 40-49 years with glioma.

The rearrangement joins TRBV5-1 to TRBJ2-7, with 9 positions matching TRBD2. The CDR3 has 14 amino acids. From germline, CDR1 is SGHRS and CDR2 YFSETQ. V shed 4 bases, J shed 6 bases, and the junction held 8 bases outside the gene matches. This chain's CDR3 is CASSGSGRRFEQYF. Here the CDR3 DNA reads TGCGCCAGCAGCGGAAGCGGGAGGCGGTTCGAGCAGTACTTC. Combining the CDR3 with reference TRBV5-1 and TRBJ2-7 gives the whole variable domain KAGVTQTPRYLIKTRGQQVTLSCSPISGHRSVSWYQQTPGQGLQFLFEYFSETQRNKGNFPGRFSGRQFSNSRSEMNVSTLELGDSALYLCASSGSGRRFEQYFGPGTRLTVT.

The CDR3 loop reads CASSFAGGYEQYF. The CDR3 DNA is TGCGCCAGCAGCTTCGCGGGCGGCTACGAGCAGTACTTC. V and J are TRBV5-1 and TRBJ2-7; D is perhaps TRBD2 (5 bases). CDR3 length: 13 amino acids. Germline CDR1 is SGHRS and CDR2 is YFSETQ. Trimming left V 2 bases short and J 3 bases short, with 9 bases between.

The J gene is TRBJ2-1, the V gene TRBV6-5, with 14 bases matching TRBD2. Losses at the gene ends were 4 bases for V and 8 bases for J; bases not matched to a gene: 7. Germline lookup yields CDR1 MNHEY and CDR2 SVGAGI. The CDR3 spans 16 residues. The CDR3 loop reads CASSSGGLAGVDEQFF. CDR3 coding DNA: TGTGCCAGCAGTTCAGGGGGACTAGCGGGAGTCGATGAGCAGTTCTTC.

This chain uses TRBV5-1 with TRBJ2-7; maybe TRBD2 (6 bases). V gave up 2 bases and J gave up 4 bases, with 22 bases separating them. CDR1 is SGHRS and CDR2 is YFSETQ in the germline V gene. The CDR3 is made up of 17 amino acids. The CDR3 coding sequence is TGCGCCAGCAGCTTTTCCGTGTTGGGGACTCCAGCGTACGAGCAGTACTTC. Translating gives CASSFSVLGTPAYEQYF.

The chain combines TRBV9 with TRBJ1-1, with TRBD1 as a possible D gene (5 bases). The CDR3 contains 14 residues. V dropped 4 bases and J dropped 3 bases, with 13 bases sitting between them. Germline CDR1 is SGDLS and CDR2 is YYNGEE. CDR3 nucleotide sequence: TGTGCCAGCAGCCCCAGTGGGGGACACACTGAAGCTTTCTTT. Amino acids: CASSPSGGHTEAFF.

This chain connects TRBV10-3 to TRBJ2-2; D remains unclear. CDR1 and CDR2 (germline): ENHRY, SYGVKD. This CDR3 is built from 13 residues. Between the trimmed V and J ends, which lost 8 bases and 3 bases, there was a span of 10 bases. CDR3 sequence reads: CAIFRVDTGELFF. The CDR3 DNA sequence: TGTGCCATCTTTCGAGTGGACACCGGGGAGCTGTTTTTT.

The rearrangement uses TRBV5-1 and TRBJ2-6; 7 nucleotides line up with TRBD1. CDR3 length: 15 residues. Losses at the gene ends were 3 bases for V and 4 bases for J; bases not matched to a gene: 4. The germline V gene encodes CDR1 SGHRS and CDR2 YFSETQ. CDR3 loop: CASSYTGAGANVLTF. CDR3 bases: TGCGCCAGCAGCTATACAGGGGCCGGGGCCAACGTCCTGACTTTC.

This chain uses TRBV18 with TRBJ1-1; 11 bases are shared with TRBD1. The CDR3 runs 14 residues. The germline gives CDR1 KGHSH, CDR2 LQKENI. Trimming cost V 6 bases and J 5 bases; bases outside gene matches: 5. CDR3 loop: CASSLGDRGTEAFF. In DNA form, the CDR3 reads TGTGCCAGCTCGCTAGGGGACAGGGGGACTGAAGCTTTCTTT.

This CDR3 reads CASSKKGQGPPNTGELFF. In DNA form, the CDR3 reads TGTGCCAGCAGCAAAAAGGGACAGGGGCCCCCGAACACCGGGGAGCTGTTTTTT. The V and J genes are TRBV21-1 and TRBJ2-2; TRBD1, the table's D call, was not compared with the DNA. TRBV21-1 is termed a pseudogene. This CDR3 is 18 amino acids long.

CDR3 protein: CASGTGSLYEQYF. CDR3 sequence (DNA): TGTGCCAGCGGGACAGGGTCCCTCTACGAGCAGTACTTC. The V gene is TRBV27, the J gene TRBJ2-7; TRBD1 agrees at 9 bases. Germline CDR1 MNHEY, CDR2 SMNVEV (reference sequence). CDR3 size: 13 residues. V dropped 8 bases and J dropped 3; count of bases not matched to a gene: 5.

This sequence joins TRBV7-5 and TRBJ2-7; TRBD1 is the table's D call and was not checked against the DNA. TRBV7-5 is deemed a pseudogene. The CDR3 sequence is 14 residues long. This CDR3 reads CVRSLVPSHYEQYF. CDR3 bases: TGTGTCAGAAGCTTAGTTCCCTCACACTACGAGCAGTACTTC.

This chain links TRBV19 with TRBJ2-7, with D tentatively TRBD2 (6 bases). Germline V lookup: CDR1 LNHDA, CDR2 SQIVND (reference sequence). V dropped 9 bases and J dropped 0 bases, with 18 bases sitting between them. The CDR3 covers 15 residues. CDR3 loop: CASLSGTSGSYEQYF. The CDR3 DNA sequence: TGTGCCAGCCTATCCGGGACTTCAGGCTCCTACGAGCAGTACTTC. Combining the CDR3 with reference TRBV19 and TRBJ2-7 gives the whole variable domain DGGITQSPKYLFRKEGQNVTLSCEQNLNHDAMYWYRQDPGQGLRLIYYSQIVNDFQKGDIAEGYSVSREKKESFPLTVTSAQKNPTAFYLCASLSGTSGSYEQYFGPGTRLTVT.

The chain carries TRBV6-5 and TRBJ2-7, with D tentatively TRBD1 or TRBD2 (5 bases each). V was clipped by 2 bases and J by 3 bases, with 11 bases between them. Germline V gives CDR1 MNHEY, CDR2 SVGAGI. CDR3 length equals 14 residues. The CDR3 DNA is TGTGCCAGCAGTTACAGGGGAGTATTCTACGAGCAGTACTTC. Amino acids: CASSYRGVFYEQYF.

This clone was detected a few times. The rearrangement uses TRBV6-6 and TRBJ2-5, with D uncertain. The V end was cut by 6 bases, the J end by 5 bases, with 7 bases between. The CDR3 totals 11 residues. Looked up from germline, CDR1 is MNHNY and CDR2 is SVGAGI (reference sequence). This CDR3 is CASRLGETQYF. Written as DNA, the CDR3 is TGTGCCAGCAGGCTTGGGGAGACCCAGTACTTC.

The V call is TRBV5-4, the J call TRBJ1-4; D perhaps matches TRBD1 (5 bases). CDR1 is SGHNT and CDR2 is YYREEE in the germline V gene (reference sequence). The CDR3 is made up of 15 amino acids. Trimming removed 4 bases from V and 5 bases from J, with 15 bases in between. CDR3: CASSPGTAQNEKLFF. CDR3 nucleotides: TGTGCCAGCAGCCCGGGGACGGCACAGAATGAAAAACTGTTTTTT.

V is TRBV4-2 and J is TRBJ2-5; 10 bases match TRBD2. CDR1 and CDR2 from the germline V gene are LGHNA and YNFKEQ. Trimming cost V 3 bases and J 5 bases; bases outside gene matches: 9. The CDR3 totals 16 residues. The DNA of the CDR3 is TGTGCCAGCAGCCAGGGGACTGAGCGGGAGGGGGAGACCCAGTACTTC. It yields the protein CASSQGTEREGETQYF.

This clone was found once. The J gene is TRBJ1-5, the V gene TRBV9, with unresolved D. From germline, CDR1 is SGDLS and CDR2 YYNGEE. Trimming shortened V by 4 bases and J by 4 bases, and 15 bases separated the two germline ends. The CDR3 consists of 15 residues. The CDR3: CASSTDGGENQPQHF. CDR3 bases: TGTGCCAGCAGCACCGACGGAGGTGAGAATCAGCCCCAGCATTTT. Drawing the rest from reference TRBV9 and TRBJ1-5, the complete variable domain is DSGVTQTPKHLITATGQRVTLRCSPRSGDLSVYWYQQSLDQGLQFLIQYYNGEERAKGNILERFSAQQFPDLHSELNLSSLELGDSALYFCASSTDGGENQPQHFGDGTRLSIL.

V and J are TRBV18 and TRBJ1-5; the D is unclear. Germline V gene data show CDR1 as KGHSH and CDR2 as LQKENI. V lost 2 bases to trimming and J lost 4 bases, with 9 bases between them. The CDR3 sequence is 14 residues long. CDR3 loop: CASSPASSNQPQHF. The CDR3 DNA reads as TGTGCCAGCTCACCAGCTTCATCTAATCAGCCCCAGCATTTT.

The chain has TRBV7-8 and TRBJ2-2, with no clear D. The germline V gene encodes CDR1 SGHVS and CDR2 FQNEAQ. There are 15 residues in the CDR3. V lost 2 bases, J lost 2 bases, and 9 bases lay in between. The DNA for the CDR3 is TGTGCCAGCAGCTTACCCTGGGGAAACACCGGGGAGCTGTTTTTT. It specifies CASSLPWGNTGELFF.

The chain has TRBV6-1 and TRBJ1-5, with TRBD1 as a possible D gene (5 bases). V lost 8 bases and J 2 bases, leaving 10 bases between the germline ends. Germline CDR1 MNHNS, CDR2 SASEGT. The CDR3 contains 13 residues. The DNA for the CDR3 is TGTGCCAGCCCGGAACAGGGCAATCAGCCCCAGCATTTT. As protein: CASPEQGNQPQHF.

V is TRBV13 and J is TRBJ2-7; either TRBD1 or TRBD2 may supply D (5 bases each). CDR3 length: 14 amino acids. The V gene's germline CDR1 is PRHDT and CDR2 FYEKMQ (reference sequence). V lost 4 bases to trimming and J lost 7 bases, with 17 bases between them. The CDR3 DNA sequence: TGTGCCAGCAGCTCGGTAACGGGGACGCGGGAGCAGTACTTC. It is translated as CASSSVTGTREQYF.

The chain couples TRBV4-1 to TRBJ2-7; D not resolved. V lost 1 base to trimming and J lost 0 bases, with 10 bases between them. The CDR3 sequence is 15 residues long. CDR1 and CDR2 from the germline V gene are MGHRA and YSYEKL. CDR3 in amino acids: CASSQGYGSSYEQYF. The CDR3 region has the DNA TGCGCCAGCAGCCAAGGTTACGGTAGCTCCTACGAGCAGTACTTC.

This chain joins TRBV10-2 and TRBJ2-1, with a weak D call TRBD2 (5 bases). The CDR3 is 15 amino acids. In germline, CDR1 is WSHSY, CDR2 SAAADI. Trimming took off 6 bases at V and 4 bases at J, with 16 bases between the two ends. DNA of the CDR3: TGCGCCAGCAGGGATAGGGCGGGTCGATACAATGAGCAGTTCTTC. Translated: CASRDRAGRYNEQFF.

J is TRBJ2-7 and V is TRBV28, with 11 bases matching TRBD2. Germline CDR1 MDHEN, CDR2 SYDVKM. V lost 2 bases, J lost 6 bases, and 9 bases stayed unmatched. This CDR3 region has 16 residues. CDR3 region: CASSLEGLAVFREQYF. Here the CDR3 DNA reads TGTGCCAGCAGTTTAGAGGGACTAGCGGTGTTTCGCGAGCAGTACTTC.